These 14 T cell receptor beta chains share one sample of origin, sequenced in a study of cytomegalovirus exposure and HLA in healthy donors. The PCR used 60 Vbeta and 13 Jbeta primers. Method: immunoSEQ multiplex PCR; TCRdb's copy keeps in-frame clones and lacks some. The sample table sets out tens of thousands of clones. The sequencing input was PBMCs. These receptors all come from a man aged 35-49 years in good health and CMV-seronegative.

The chain combines TRBV11-3 with TRBJ1-1; no firm D call. The CDR3 has 11 amino acids. CDR1 and CDR2 (germline): SGHNT, YENEEA. The germline V and J ends were trimmed by 3 bases and 3 bases, with 2 bases remaining between them. For the CDR3, the DNA is TGTGCCAGCAGCTTCGACACTGAAGCTTTCTTT. Protein: CASSFDTEAFF.

The gene calls are TRBV5-6 and TRBJ2-7; 9 bases match TRBD2. After removal of 3 bases from V and 0 bases from J, the junction contained 7 bases not matched to a gene. CDR1 is SGHDT and CDR2 is YYEEEE in the germline V gene. The CDR3 spans 16 residues. CDR3 nucleotide sequence: TGTGCCAGCAGCTACATAGCGGGAGCCTACTCCTACGAGCAGTACTTC. This codes for CASSYIAGAYSYEQYF.

J is TRBJ1-2 and V is TRBV5-1; D gene ambiguous. CDR3 length: 14 residues. Germline V CDR1 and CDR2: SGHRS, YFSETQ. V lost 4 bases and J 1 base, leaving 11 bases between the germline ends. The CDR3 DNA reads TGCGCCAGCAGCCCGGACGGGAATAACTATGGCTACACCTTC. Translated, it gives CASSPDGNNYGYTF.

The chain carries TRBV28 and TRBJ2-7; D may be TRBD1 (5 bases). Germline V gene sequence: CDR1 MDHEN, CDR2 SYDVKM. The CDR3 has 15 residues. The ends were cut back, 2 bases at V and 1 base at J, with 12 bases in the middle. The CDR3 here is CASSLGLKGSYEQYF. Written as DNA, the CDR3 is TGTGCCAGCAGTTTAGGCCTAAAGGGGTCCTACGAGCAGTACTTC. Looking up the rest from reference TRBV28 and TRBJ2-7 gives the full variable domain: DVKVTQSSRYLVKRTGEKVFLECVQDMDHENMFWYRQDPGLGLRLIYFSYDVKMKEKGDIPEGYSVSREKKERFSLILESASTNQTSMYLCASSLGLKGSYEQYFGPGTRLTVT.

J is TRBJ2-7 and V is TRBV30, with a possible D match to TRBD2 (6 bases). In germline, CDR1 is GTSNPN, CDR2 SVGIG (reference sequence). The CDR3 is 15 amino acids. The V end was cut by 0 bases, the J end by 4 bases, with 16 bases between. Here the CDR3 reads CAWSVAWRGRYEQYF. CDR3 nucleotide sequence: TGTGCCTGGAGTGTAGCATGGCGGGGTAGATACGAGCAGTACTTC.

V usage is TRBV19 and J usage is TRBJ2-3; 8 bases agree with TRBD2. This CDR3 has 16 residues. J lost 7 bases, V lost 5 bases, and 14 bases had no gene match. Germline assignment: CDR1 LNHDA and CDR2 SQIVND (reference sequence). CDR3 residues: CASSSLAGTRGNTQYF. The CDR3 DNA is TGTGCCAGTAGTTCGTTAGCGGGAACAAGGGGGAATACGCAGTATTTT.

DNA of the CDR3: TGTGCCAGCAGTTACTCAGGCAGGGAAGGCGGCTACACCTTC. Translated, it gives CASSYSGREGGYTF. This chain joins TRBV6-5 and TRBJ1-2; a weak D match, TRBD1 (5 bases). The germline V gene has CDR1 MNHEY and CDR2 SVGAGI. Trimming shortened V by 0 bases and J by 8 bases, and 13 bases separated the two germline ends. The CDR3 is made up of 14 amino acids.

The rearrangement uses TRBV6-1 and TRBJ2-7, with 8 bases lining up with TRBD1. Trimming at V came to 6 bases and at J to 5 bases, leaving 6 bases not matched to a gene. The CDR3 is made up of 13 amino acids. Germline-derived CDR1 and CDR2 are MNHNS and SASEGT. In nucleotides, the CDR3 is TGTGCCAGCAGCGCCGGACAGGGTGACGAGCAGTACTTC. Translated, it gives CASSAGQGDEQYF.

The CDR3, as DNA: TGCAGCGCTGCGGTTCGGGGGGAGTCTGAAGCTTTCTTT. Translated: CSAAVRGESEAFF. The V and J genes are TRBV29-1 and TRBJ1-1, with a possible D match to TRBD1 (5 bases). The V gene lost 7 bases and the J gene lost 6 bases, with 18 bases spanning the gap. In germline, CDR1 is SQVTM, CDR2 ANQGSEA. The CDR3 has 13 amino acids.

The chain employs TRBV5-1 and TRBJ1-1; D ambiguous. Germline V gives CDR1 SGHRS, CDR2 YFSETQ. The CDR3 consists of 13 residues. The V gene lost 2 bases and the J gene lost 3 bases, with 8 bases spanning the gap. Here the CDR3 reads CASSFRQYTEAFF. In DNA form, the CDR3 reads TGCGCCAGCAGCTTCCGACAATACACTGAAGCTTTCTTT.

The V call is TRBV27, the J call TRBJ1-1, with TRBD1 matching 12 bases. Trimming at V came to 6 bases and at J to 6 bases, leaving 5 bases not matched to a gene. This CDR3 is 14 amino acids long. The V gene's germline CDR1 is MNHEY and CDR2 SMNVEV (reference sequence). CDR3 sequence (DNA): TGTGCCAGCAGGTTGGGACAGGGGGCCGCTGAAGCTTTCTTT. Amino acid sequence: CASRLGQGAAEAFF.

The chain recombines TRBV6-6 with TRBJ1-2; the D gene is possibly TRBD1 (5 bases). The CDR3 runs to 16 residues. CDR1 MNHNY and CDR2 SVGAGI come from the germline V gene (reference sequence). V was cut by 6 bases and J by 4 bases, with 21 bases left in between. The CDR3 is CASSLRGGQGSYGYTF. In DNA form, the CDR3 reads TGTGCCAGCAGCCTACGAGGTGGGCAGGGTTCCTATGGCTACACCTTC.

The gene calls are TRBV19 and TRBJ2-7; possible D gene TRBD1, 6 bases. Trimming removed 9 bases at V and 3 bases at J, with 15 bases between. Germline V lookup: CDR1 LNHDA, CDR2 SQIVND (reference sequence). CDR3 length: 13 residues. The CDR3 bases are TGTGCCAGACAATACAGGGTTGGCTACGAGCAGTACTTC. Protein sequence: CARQYRVGYEQYF. The entire variable domain, with the rest obtained from reference TRBV19 and TRBJ2-7, is as follows: DGGITQSPKYLFRKEGQNVTLSCEQNLNHDAMYWYRQDPGQGLRLIYYSQIVNDFQKGDIAEGYSVSREKKESFPLTVTSAQKNPTAFYLCARQYRVGYEQYFGPGTRLTVT.

The rearrangement uses TRBV28 and TRBJ1-3; D perhaps matches TRBD1 (6 bases). Between the trimmed V and J ends, which lost 3 bases and 4 bases, there was a span of 10 bases. Germline V CDR1 and CDR2: MDHEN, SYDVKM. The CDR3 length is 14 residues. The CDR3 loop reads CASSFVGTGNTIYF. CDR3 nucleotide sequence: TGTGCCAGCAGTTTTGTCGGGACAGGAAACACCATATATTTT. Complete variable domain (other parts from reference TRBV28 and TRBJ1-3): DVKVTQSSRYLVKRTGEKVFLECVQDMDHENMFWYRQDPGLGLRLIYFSYDVKMKEKGDIPEGYSVSREKKERFSLILESASTNQTSMYLCASSFVGTGNTIYFGEGSWLTVV.